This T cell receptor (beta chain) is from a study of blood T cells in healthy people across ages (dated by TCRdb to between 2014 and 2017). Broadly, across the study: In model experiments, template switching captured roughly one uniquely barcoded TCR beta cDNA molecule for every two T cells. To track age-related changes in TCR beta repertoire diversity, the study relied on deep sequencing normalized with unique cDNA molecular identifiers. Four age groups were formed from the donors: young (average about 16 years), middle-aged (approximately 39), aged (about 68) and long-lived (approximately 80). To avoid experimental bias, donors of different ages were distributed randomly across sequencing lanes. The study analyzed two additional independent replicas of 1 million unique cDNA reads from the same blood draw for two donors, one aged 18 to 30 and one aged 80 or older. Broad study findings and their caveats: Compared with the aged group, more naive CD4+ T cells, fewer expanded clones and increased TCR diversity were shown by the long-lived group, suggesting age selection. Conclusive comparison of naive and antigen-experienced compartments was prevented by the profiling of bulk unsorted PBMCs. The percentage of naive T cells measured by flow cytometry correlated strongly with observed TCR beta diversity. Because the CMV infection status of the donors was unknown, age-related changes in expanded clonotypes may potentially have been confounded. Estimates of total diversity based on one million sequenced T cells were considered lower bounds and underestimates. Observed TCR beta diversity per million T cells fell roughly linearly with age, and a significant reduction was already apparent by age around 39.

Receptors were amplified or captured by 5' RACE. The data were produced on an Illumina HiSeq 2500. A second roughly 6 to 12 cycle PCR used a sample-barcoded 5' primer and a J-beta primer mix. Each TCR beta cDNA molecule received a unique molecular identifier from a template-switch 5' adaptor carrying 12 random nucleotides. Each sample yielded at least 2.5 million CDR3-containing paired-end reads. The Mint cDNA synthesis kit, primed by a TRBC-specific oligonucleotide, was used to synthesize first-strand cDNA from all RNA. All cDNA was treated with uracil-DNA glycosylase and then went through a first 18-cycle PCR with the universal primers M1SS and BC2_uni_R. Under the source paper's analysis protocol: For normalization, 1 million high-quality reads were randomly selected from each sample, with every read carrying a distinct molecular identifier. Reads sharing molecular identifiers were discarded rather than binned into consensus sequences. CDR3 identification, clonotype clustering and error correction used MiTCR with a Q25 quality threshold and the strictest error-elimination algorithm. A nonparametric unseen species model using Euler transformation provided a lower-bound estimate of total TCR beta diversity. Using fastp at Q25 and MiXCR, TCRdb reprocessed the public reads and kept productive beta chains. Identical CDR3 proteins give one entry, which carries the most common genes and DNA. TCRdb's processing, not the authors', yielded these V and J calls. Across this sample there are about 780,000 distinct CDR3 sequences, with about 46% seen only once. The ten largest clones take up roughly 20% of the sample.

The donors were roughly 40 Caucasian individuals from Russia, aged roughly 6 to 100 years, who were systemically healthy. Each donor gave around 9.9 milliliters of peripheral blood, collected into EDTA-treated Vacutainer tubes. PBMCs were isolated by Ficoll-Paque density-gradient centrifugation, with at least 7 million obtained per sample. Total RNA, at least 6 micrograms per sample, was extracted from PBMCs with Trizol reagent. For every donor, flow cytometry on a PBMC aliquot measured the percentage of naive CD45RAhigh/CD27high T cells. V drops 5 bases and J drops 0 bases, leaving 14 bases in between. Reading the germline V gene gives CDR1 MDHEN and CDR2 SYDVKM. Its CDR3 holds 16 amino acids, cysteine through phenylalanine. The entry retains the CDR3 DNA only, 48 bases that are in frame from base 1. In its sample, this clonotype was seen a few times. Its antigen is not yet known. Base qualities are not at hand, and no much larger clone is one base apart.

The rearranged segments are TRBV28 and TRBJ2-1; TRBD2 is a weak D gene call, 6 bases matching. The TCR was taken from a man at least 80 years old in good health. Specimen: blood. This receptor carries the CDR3 CASSPYRGSSYNEQFF. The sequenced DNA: TGTGCCAGCAGTCCCTACCGGGGGAGCTCCTACAATGAGCAGTTCTTC.